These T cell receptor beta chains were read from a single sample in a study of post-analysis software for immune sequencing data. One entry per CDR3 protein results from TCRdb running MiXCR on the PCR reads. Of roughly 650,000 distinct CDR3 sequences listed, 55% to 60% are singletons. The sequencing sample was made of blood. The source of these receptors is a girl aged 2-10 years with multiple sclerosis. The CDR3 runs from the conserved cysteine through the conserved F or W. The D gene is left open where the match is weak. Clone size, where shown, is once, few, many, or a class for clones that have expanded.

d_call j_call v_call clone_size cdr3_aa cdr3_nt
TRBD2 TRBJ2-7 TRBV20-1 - CSVRGDRSYEQYF TGCAGCGTGCGGGGGGACCGCTCCTACGAGCAGTACTTC
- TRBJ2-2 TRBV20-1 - CSARDRTRANTGELFF TGCAGTGCTAGAGATCGCACCCGGGCGAACACCGGGGAGCTGTTTTTT
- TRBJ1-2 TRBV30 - CAWTQGWYGYTF TGTGCCTGGACCCAGGGCTGGTATGGCTACACCTTC
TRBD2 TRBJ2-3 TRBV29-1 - CSVEIATSGTTDTQYF TGCAGCGTTGAAATAGCGACTAGCGGGACTACAGATACGCAGTATTTT
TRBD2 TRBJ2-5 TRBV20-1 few CSARATSGDAGETQYF TGCAGTGCTAGGGCCACTAGCGGGGACGCTGGGGAGACCCAGTACTTC
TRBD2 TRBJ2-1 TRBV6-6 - CASSLGLAEGNEQFF TGTGCCAGCAGTCTGGGACTAGCGGAGGGGAATGAGCAGTTCTTC
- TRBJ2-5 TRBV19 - CASRNHETQYF TGTGCCAGTAGGAACCATGAGACCCAGTACTTC
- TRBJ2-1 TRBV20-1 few CSASLPGYNEQFF TGCAGTGCTAGCCTCCCAGGTTACAATGAGCAGTTCTTC
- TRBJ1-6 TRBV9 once CASSVDTNSPLHF TGTGCCAGCAGCGTGGACACCAATTCACCCCTCCACTTT
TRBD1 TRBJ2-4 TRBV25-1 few CASSEGQQNIQYF TGTGCCAGCAGTGAGGGACAGCAAAACATTCAGTACTTC
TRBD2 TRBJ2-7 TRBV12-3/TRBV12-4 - CASSSIAGAPSYEQYF TGTGCCAGCAGCTCCATAGCGGGAGCGCCCTCCTACGAGCAGTACTTC
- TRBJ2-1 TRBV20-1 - CSARPRTGSYNEQFF TGCAGTGCTAGACCACGGACGGGATCCTACAATGAGCAGTTCTTC
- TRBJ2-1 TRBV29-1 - CSVVPTSSYNEQFF TGCAGCGTTGTACCGACGAGCTCCTACAATGAGCAGTTCTTC
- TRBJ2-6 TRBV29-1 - CSVRSSVSGANVLTF TGCAGCGTTCGATCGTCGGTCTCTGGGGCCAACGTCCTGACTTTC
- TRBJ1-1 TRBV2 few CASSDQGANTEAFF TGTGCCAGCAGTGATCAGGGTGCGAACACTGAAGCTTTCTTT
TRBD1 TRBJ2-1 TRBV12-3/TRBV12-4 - CASSLSGVGQGASYGNEQFF TGTGCCAGCAGCTTATCCGGGGTCGGACAGGGGGCAAGCTACGGGAATGAGCAGTTCTTC
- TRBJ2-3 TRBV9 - CASSVVGSTDTQYF TGTGCCAGCAGCGTAGTCGGTAGCACAGATACGCAGTATTTT
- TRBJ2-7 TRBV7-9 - CASSGGRSGPYEQYF TGTGCCAGCAGCGGCGGAAGGAGCGGTCCCTACGAGCAGTACTTC
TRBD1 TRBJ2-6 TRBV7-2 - CASSMGQGASGANVLTF TGTGCCAGCAGCATGGGACAGGGGGCCTCTGGGGCCAACGTCCTGACTTTC
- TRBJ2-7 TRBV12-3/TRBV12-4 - CASSLGLSTDEARSYEQYF TGTGCCAGCAGTTTGGGGCTTAGTACAGACGAGGCCCGATCCTACGAGCAGTACTTC
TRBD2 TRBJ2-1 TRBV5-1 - CASSLEAGDGSNEQFF TGCGCCAGCAGCTTGGAAGCGGGAGATGGGAGCAATGAGCAGTTCTTC
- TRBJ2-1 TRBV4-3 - CASSQDQRGYNEQFF TGCGCCAGCAGCCAAGACCAACGAGGGTACAATGAGCAGTTCTTC
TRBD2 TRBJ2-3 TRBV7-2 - CASSLGGGGVTDTQYF TGTGCCAGCAGCTTAGGCGGCGGGGGGGTAACAGATACGCAGTATTTT
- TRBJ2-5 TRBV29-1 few CSVDRDGSETQYF TGCAGCGTTGACCGGGACGGTTCTGAGACCCAGTACTTC
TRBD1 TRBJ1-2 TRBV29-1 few CSVDPGQGGYGYTF TGCAGCGTTGACCCGGGACAGGGAGGATATGGCTACACCTTC